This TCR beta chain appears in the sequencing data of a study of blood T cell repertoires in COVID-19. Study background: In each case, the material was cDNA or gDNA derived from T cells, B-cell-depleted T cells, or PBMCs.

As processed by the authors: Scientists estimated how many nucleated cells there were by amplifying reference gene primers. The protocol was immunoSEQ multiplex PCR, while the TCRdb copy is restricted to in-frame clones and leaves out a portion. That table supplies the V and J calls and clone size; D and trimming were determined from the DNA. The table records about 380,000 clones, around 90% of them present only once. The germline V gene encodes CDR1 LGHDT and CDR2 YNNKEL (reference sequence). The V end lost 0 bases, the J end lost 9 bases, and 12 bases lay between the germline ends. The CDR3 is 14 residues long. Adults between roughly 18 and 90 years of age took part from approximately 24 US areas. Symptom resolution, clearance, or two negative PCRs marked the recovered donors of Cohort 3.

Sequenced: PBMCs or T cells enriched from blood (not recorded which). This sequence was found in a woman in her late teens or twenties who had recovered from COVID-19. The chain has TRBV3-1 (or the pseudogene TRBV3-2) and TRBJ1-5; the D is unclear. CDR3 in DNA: TGTGCCAGCAGCCAAGAATTCCGGGGAGGGCCCCAGCATTTT. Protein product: CASSQEFRGGPQHF.